The text below deals with one T cell receptor (beta chain). Other DNA sequences within the sample encode an identical CDR3. The source of the sample is a study of shared T cell receptors in the human thymus. The CDR3 runs 15 residues. Per the germline V gene, CDR1 is SGHAT and CDR2 is FQNNGV. With 0 bases clipped from V and 7 bases from J, the junction kept 3 bases outside the gene matches. Clones were sequenced by immunoSEQ multiplex PCR, and TCRdb holds only the in-frame ones, with some missing. Here the sample spans 700,000 or so clones, roughly 85% being singletons. These records were also assigned to another study, of human thymus T cells. That source reports: Thymic samples were excised during corrective heart operations. Related research has reported that thymic repertoires overlap highly among unrelated individuals.

V gene TRBV11-2 combines with J gene TRBJ1-6, with 7 bases matching TRBD1. The receptor was isolated from a girl in the first two years of life with a congenital heart defect. The sequenced sample was thymocytes. The CDR3 spells CASSLEGQVNSPLHF. CDR3 nucleotides: TGTGCCAGCAGCTTAGAAGGACAGGTGAATTCACCCCTCCACTTT.